These T cell receptor beta chains were read from a single sample in a study of T cells in pancreatic ductal adenocarcinoma. Assay used: immunoSEQ multiplex PCR; TCRdb lists only in-frame clones, some missing. In the table there are more than 15,000 clones, around nine tenths of which are singletons. Sequenced sample: PBMCs. The receptors derive from a human donor with pancreatic ductal adenocarcinoma. Each CDR3 is given with its conserved first and last residue. Fields, in order: clone size, V gene, J gene, D gene, CDR3 DNA, CDR3 protein. The D gene is left open where the match is weak. Size values are once, few and many counts, or a class for expanded clones, and some rows have none.

>.|TRBV6-5|TRBJ1-2|.
TGTGCCAGCGGGGCGGCCCCGATGAGCTACACCTTC
CASGAAPMSYTF
>.|TRBV6-6|TRBJ2-1|.
TGTGCCAGCAGTTACTCGGGCTATGTGGATGAGCAGTTCTTC
CASSYSGYVDEQFF
>.|TRBV11-2|TRBJ2-1|.
TGTGCCAGCACCCCCCTGGCCGGGGGCTCCTACAATGAGCAGTTCTTC
CASTPLAGGSYNEQFF
>once|TRBV18|TRBJ1-5|.
TGTGCCAGCTCACCAGGCCAGCGGGGGCAGCCCCAGCATTTT
CASSPGQRGQPQHF
>once|TRBV11-3|TRBJ2-1|TRBD2
TGTGCCAGCAGCTTAGTCGGGGGGTCTGATGAGCAGTTCTTC
CASSLVGGSDEQFF
>.|TRBV9|TRBJ2-1|TRBD2
TGTGCCAGCAGCGTAGTAGCGGGGGGGCGTAGTGAGCAGTTCTTC
CASSVVAGGRSEQFF
>.|TRBV30|TRBJ1-6|.
TGTGCCTGGAGTCTATACAGTCTCCCTAATTCACCCCTCCACTTT
CAWSLYSLPNSPLHF
>.|TRBV10-3|TRBJ2-1|.
TGTGCCATCAGTGGTACCTTTCAGGACTACAATGAGCAGTTCTTC
CAISGTFQDYNEQFF
>.|TRBV30|TRBJ1-5|TRBD1
TGTGCCTGGAGTGAGGGGACAGGGGGTCAGCCCCAGCATTTT
CAWSEGTGGQPQHF
>.|TRBV2|TRBJ1-2|.
TGTGCCAGCAGTGAAGGTACAGACAGGCCCTATGGCTACACCTTC
CASSEGTDRPYGYTF
>.|TRBV5-5|TRBJ1-3|.
TGTGCCAGCAGCTCCAGCCCCGGGCGGGACTCTGGAAACACCATATATTTT
CASSSSPGRDSGNTIYF
>.|TRBV7-8|TRBJ1-4|.
TGTGCCAGCAGCCTTGGGGGCAGAGCCACTAATGAAAAACTGTTTTTT
CASSLGGRATNEKLFF
>.|TRBV6-1|TRBJ2-3|.
TGTGCCAGCAGTGTCCGGTCCAGGGGGGGCACAGATACGCAGTATTTT
CASSVRSRGGTDTQYF
>medium-sized|TRBV28|TRBJ2-7|TRBD1
TGTGCCAGCAGTTTACAGGGGGCGATTTCCTACGAGCAGTACTTC
CASSLQGAISYEQYF
>.|TRBV7-2|TRBJ2-3|TRBD2
TGTGCCAGCAGCTTAGGCGGGGGGCGAACGGCTACGCAGTATTTT
CASSLGGGRTATQYF
>.|TRBV19|TRBJ2-2|TRBD1
TGTGCCAGTAGTCAGGACAGGGGGCCCGGGGAGCTGTTTTTT
CASSQDRGPGELFF
>.|TRBV4-1|TRBJ1-1|.
TGCGCCAGCAGCCTCGGGAGTCAGAAGGGGACTGAAGCTTTCTTT
CASSLGSQKGTEAFF
>.|TRBV11-2|TRBJ1-1|.
TGTGCCAGCAGTTTAGCCGGGGGGGCGCAAACTGAAGCTTTCTTT
CASSLAGGAQTEAFF
>.|TRBV7-2|TRBJ1-2|.
TGTGCCAGCAGCTTACAAGAGGGTCCTAACTATGGCTACACCTTC
CASSLQEGPNYGYTF
>.|TRBV6-5|TRBJ1-4|TRBD1
TGTGCCAGCAGTTACTCAGGGGACAGAGATGAAAAACTGTTTTTT
CASSYSGDRDEKLFF
>.|TRBV18|TRBJ2-7|.
TGTGCCAGCTCACCAAACATTTGGCAGGGGAACAACGAGCAGTACTTC
CASSPNIWQGNNEQYF
>once|TRBV11-1|TRBJ2-6|.
TGTGCCAGCAGCCCCCGGCAGGGCCCCGGGGCCAACGTCCTGACTTTC
CASSPRQGPGANVLTF
>.|TRBV11-3|TRBJ2-5|TRBD1
TGTGCCAGCAGCTTAGAAGGGACAGACCAAGAGACCCAGTACTTC
CASSLEGTDQETQYF
>.|TRBV11-2|TRBJ2-4|TRBD1
TGTGCCAGCAGCACCGGGACAGCCAAGATTCAGTACTTC
CASSTGTAKIQYF
>.|TRBV29-1|TRBJ2-3|TRBD1
TGCAGCGCCGGGACAGCAACAGATACGCAGTATTTT
CSAGTATDTQYF
>.|TRBV14|TRBJ1-4|.
TGTGCCAGCAGCCCCCGGGCGGGGTTGGAAAAACTGTTTTTT
CASSPRAGLEKLFF
>.|TRBV9|TRBJ1-2|TRBD1
TGTGCCAGCAGGGCCGGGACAGACGGTGGTGGCTACACCTTC
CASRAGTDGGGYTF
>once|TRBV2|TRBJ1-5|TRBD1
TGTGCCAGCACCTCGACAGGGGGAGGGAAGCCCCAGCATTTT
CASTSTGGGKPQHF
>.|TRBV5-6|TRBJ2-7|.
TGTGCCAGCAGCTCTACAGGGTTCTACGAGCAGTACTTC
CASSSTGFYEQYF
>.|TRBV7-6|TRBJ1-4|TRBD1
TGTGCCAGCAGTTCCGGGACAGGGGATGAAAAACTGTTTTTT
CASSSGTGDEKLFF
>.|TRBV6-6|TRBJ1-2|TRBD1
TGTGCCAGCAGCCACCCCCAGGGGGGTGGCTACACCTTC
CASSHPQGGGYTF
>.|TRBV6-6|TRBJ1-1|TRBD1
TGTGCCAGCAGTCGTTACAGGGGGAACACTGAAGCTTTCTTT
CASSRYRGNTEAFF
>.|TRBV27|TRBJ1-2|.
TGTGCCAGCAGTTTCGGCAGGGACTATGGCTACACCTTC
CASSFGRDYGYTF
>.|TRBV9|TRBJ2-3|.
TGTGCCAGCAGCGCCAGACAGTTCAGCACAGATACGCAGTATTTT
CASSARQFSTDTQYF
>once|TRBV7-8|TRBJ2-7|.
TGTGCCAGCAGCTTAATGGCGACATCCTACGAGCAGTACTTC
CASSLMATSYEQYF
>.|TRBV25-1|TRBJ2-5|.
TGTGCCAGCAGTGAATTCGGGGTCTTAGAGACCCAGTACTTC
CASSEFGVLETQYF
>.|TRBV13|TRBJ1-1|TRBD1
TGTGCCAGCAGCTCCCTAGGACAGGGAGTCACTGAAGCTTTCTTT
CASSSLGQGVTEAFF
>.|TRBV12-1|TRBJ1-2|.
TGTGCCAGCAGCCAACCCCTTCGACAGGGGGGATATGGCTACACCTTC
CASSQPLRQGGYGYTF